Listed below are T cell receptor beta chains from one sample, sequenced in a study of cytomegalovirus exposure and HLA in healthy donors. Libraries were prepared by immunoSEQ multiplex PCR; TCRdb keeps only in-frame clonotypes and omits some of them. In the table there are under 200,000 clones, around 77% of which are singletons. Sequencing was carried out using PBMCs. The source is a woman aged 50 to 60 in good health and CMV-seropositive. Each CDR3 is given with its conserved first and last residue. D genes are given only for firm matches. Clone size is not always given. Where it is, it says once, few, many or a class for expanded clones.

J	D	size	V	CDR3	DNA
TRBJ2-7	-	-	TRBV5-1	CASSPMGGQWDEQYF	TGCGCCAGCAGCCCCATGGGTGGACAGTGGGACGAGCAGTACTTC
TRBJ2-3	TRBD2	-	TRBV7-6	CASSFGLAGSTDTQYF	TGTGCCAGCAGCTTCGGACTAGCGGGGTCCACAGATACGCAGTATTTT
TRBJ2-7	-	-	TRBV30	CAWSATGAYEQYF	TGTGCCTGGAGTGCTACAGGAGCCTACGAGCAGTACTTC
TRBJ1-1	-	-	TRBV29-1	CSVEDRRNTEAFF	TGCAGCGTTGAAGACAGAAGGAACACTGAAGCTTTCTTT
TRBJ2-5	TRBD1	-	TRBV19	CASRRTGRRETQYF	TGTGCCAGTAGACGGACAGGGAGGAGGGAGACCCAGTACTTC
TRBJ2-7	TRBD2	-	TRBV19	CASSREGLNEQYF	TGTGCCAGTAGTAGGGAGGGCTTGAACGAGCAGTACTTC
TRBJ2-5	TRBD2	-	TRBV5-5	CASSSRLAGGPLVSETQYF	TGTGCCAGCAGCTCGAGACTAGCGGGAGGGCCTTTGGTGTCGGAGACCCAGTACTTC
TRBJ2-5	TRBD1	-	TRBV5-5	CASSSGTVQETQYF	TGTGCCAGCAGCTCCGGGACAGTGCAAGAGACCCAGTACTTC
TRBJ1-1	-	-	TRBV27	CASSLRGGATEAFF	TGTGCCAGCAGTTTGAGGGGGGGAGCCACTGAAGCTTTCTTT
TRBJ2-1	TRBD2	few	TRBV19	CASRSGTSGGHNEQFF	TGTGCCAGTAGGTCCGGGACTAGCGGGGGCCACAATGAGCAGTTCTTC
TRBJ1-1	-	-	TRBV5-1	CASREGGLRTEAFF	TGCGCCAGCAGGGAGGGGGGGTTGAGGACTGAAGCTTTCTTT
TRBJ1-2	-	-	TRBV19	CASSIGRQLYYGYTF	TGTGCCAGTAGTATAGGGCGGCAGTTATACTATGGCTACACCTTC
TRBJ1-2	-	-	TRBV5-6	CASSSDSAYGYTF	TGTGCCAGCAGCTCGGACTCTGCCTATGGCTACACCTTC
TRBJ2-1	TRBD2	once	TRBV30	CAWSLLAGGTYNEQFF	TGTGCCTGGAGTCTACTAGCGGGAGGCACCTACAATGAGCAGTTCTTC
TRBJ1-2	TRBD1	-	TRBV28	CASSPHRTGGAYGYTF	TGTGCCAGCAGTCCCCACCGGACAGGGGGCGCCTATGGCTACACCTTC
TRBJ2-2	-	-	TRBV11-3	CASSPTYAINTGELFF	TGTGCCAGCAGCCCAACATATGCCATTAACACCGGGGAGCTGTTTTTT
TRBJ2-2	TRBD1	-	TRBV6-6	CASSLDRGRTGELFF	TGTGCCAGCAGTTTAGACAGGGGGCGGACCGGGGAGCTGTTTTTT
TRBJ2-5	TRBD1	-	TRBV11-2	CASSLVIIRDSIQETQYF	TGTGCCAGCAGCTTAGTAATAATCCGGGACAGCATCCAAGAGACCCAGTACTTC
TRBJ1-2	TRBD1	-	TRBV6-5	CASHRGNGYTF	TGTGCCAGCCACAGGGGCAATGGCTACACCTTC
TRBJ2-7	TRBD1	-	TRBV5-4	CASSIPGQGLLEQYF	TGTGCCAGCAGCATCCCGGGACAGGGGCTCCTCGAGCAGTACTTC
TRBJ2-4	TRBD2	-	TRBV5-6	CASSLNPAGPNIQYF	TGTGCCAGCAGCTTGAACCCAGCGGGACCGAACATTCAGTACTTC
TRBJ1-2	-	few	TRBV6-6	CASSAGEGYGYTF	TGTGCCAGCAGTGCCGGGGAGGGCTATGGCTACACCTTC
TRBJ2-7	TRBD1	-	TRBV19	CASSITGDPYEQYF	TGTGCCAGTAGTATCACAGGGGATCCCTACGAGCAGTACTTC
TRBJ2-5	TRBD1	few	TRBV9	CASSVWTGKWETQYF	TGTGCCAGCAGCGTATGGACAGGGAAGTGGGAGACCCAGTACTTC
TRBJ2-7	-	-	TRBV30	CAGKRLGGHEQYF	TGTGCCGGAAAGCGCCTCGGCGGTCACGAGCAGTACTTC